This passage covers 2 T cell receptor beta chains from one sample sequenced in a study of shared clonotypes between healthy human individuals. CD45RO negativity and positive selection for CCR7 defined naive CD8 cells, a population that excluded terminally differentiated effector memory CD45RA+ cells. Here immunoSEQ multiplex PCR was the method, and the copy in TCRdb shows in-frame clones only, minus some. The sample records around 2,100,000 clones, about 94% being singletons. The sample was naive CD8+ T cells sorted from blood. These receptors were obtained from a man between 18 and 35 years old in good health.

For this clone: One end of the junction varies from germline; a read error may be responsible. For the CDR3, the DNA is TGTGCCAGCAGTTTAGGGGCCGGGACAGGGAACAATGAGCAGTTCTTC. Amino acids: CASSLGAGTGNNEQFF. The J gene is TRBJ2-1, the V gene TRBV11-2, with TRBD1 matching over 9 bases. The CDR3 is made up of 16 amino acids. Germline V gene sequence: CDR1 SGHAT, CDR2 FQNNGV.

This CDR3 is CASRSIGDTQYF. The CDR3 DNA follows: TGCGCCAGCAGAAGTATTGGGGATACGCAGTATTTT. V is TRBV10-2 and J is TRBJ2-3; D ambiguous. V shed 6 bases and J shed 6 bases, with 10 bases lying between them. In germline, CDR1 is WSHSY, CDR2 SAAADI. The CDR3 covers 12 residues.